The 24 T cell receptor beta chains in this list originate from one sample, sequenced in a study of T-cell reconstitution after alpha-beta-depleted transplantation in children. For TCRbeta, the library was prepared with unique molecular identifiers. TCRdb called the PCR reads again in MiXCR, with one record for every CDR3 protein. The table lists about 230,000 distinct CDR3 sequences, about 8.8% of them singletons, with less than 6% in the top ten. The specimen comprised PBMCs from the stem cell graft donor, sampled from the stem cell graft. Receptors were obtained from a human donor who donated a stem cell graft to a child with SCID.

This clonotype appeared many times. The V gene is TRBV29-1, the J gene TRBJ2-7, with a weak D call TRBD1 (6 bases). The CDR3 is 14 amino acids. CDR1 and CDR2 from the germline V gene are SQVTM and ANQGSEA. Trimming cost V 6 bases and J 4 bases, with 19 bases left between them. CDR3 DNA: TGCAGCGTGGGACGCGGCAATAGGGGGTACGAGCAGTACTTC. It is translated as CSVGRGNRGYEQYF.

This clonotype has just a few counts. DNA of the CDR3: TGCAGTGTCATCCGCGGAGTTGGTTTCAGGGTCGCCCACGAGCAGTACTTC. Translating it yields CSVIRGVGFRVAHEQYF. V gene TRBV20-1 combines with J gene TRBJ2-7, with D possibly TRBD1 on 5 matching bases. Germline CDR1 DFQATT, CDR2 SNEGSKA (reference sequence). The CDR3 has 17 residues. V dropped 7 bases and J dropped 5 bases, with 30 bases sitting between them.

This clonotype was seen ten or more times. V and J are TRBV15 and TRBJ2-2; no reliable D call. This CDR3 is built from 13 residues. CDR1 is LNHNV, CDR2 YYDKDF, per germline (reference sequence). Trimming stripped 0 bases from V and 5 bases from J, with 4 bases between. The chain's CDR3 is CATSRDITGELFF. The CDR3 nucleotides are TGTGCCACCAGCAGAGATATAACCGGGGAGCTGTTTTTT.

In this sample, this clonotype turned up many times. The chain has TRBV4-3 and TRBJ2-1, with D unclear. The V gene lost 5 bases and the J gene lost 6 bases, with 14 bases spanning the gap. This CDR3 has 14 amino acids. CDR1 and CDR2 (germline): LGHNA, YSLEER. DNA for the CDR3: TGCGCCAGCAGCTATGCAGGAATCAGCAATGAGCAGTTCTTC. Residues: CASSYAGISNEQFF.

This clonotype was seen repeatedly, ten times or more. The chain recombines TRBV5-1 with TRBJ2-3; 7 nucleotides agree with TRBD1. V gave up 0 bases and J gave up 1 base; unmatched junction bases: 5. CDR3 length: 16 amino acids. From germline, CDR1 is SGHRS and CDR2 YFSETQ. The CDR3 spells CASSLDPGQGTDTQYF. The DNA of the CDR3 is TGCGCCAGCAGCTTGGATCCTGGACAGGGCACAGATACGCAGTATTTT.

This clonotype was detected ten times or more. This rearrangement joins TRBV12-3 or TRBV12-4 to TRBJ1-6; D is unresolved. Trimming shortened V by 6 bases and J by 7 bases, and 13 bases separated the two germline ends. This CDR3 has 14 amino acids. The CDR3 sequence is CASRVGQQNSPLHF. The CDR3 DNA sequence: TGTGCCAGCAGAGTCGGGCAGCAAAATTCACCCCTCCACTTT.

The sample holds many counts of this clonotype. The chain uses TRBV11-1 and TRBJ1-3, with D hard to call. Germline V gives CDR1 SGHAT, CDR2 FQDESV (reference sequence). V lost 3 bases to trimming and J lost 2 bases, with 14 bases between them. The CDR3 has 16 amino acids. The CDR3 DNA is TGTGCCAGCAGCTTTACGACATTTATTCCTGGAAACACCATATATTTT. Its translation: CASSFTTFIPGNTIYF.

This clonotype was detected ten times or more. The chain combines TRBV3-1 with TRBJ1-4; unclear D gene. CDR1 and CDR2 from the germline V gene are LGHDT and YNNKEL (reference sequence). This CDR3 has 13 residues. V was clipped by 1 base and J by 6 bases, with 6 bases between them. The CDR3 coding sequence is TGTGCCAGCAGCCAAGGCACCTATGAAAAACTGTTTTTT. As protein: CASSQGTYEKLFF. Using reference TRBV3-1 and TRBJ1-4 for the parts outside the CDR3, the full variable domain is DTAVSQTPKYLVTQMGNDKSIKCEQNLGHDTMYWYKQDSKKFLKIMFSYNNKELIINETVPNRFSPKSPDKAHLNLHINSLELGDSAVYFCASSQGTYEKLFFGSGTQLSVL.

This clonotype came up many times. The rearrangement links TRBV7-8 to TRBJ2-7; 9 positions agree with TRBD2. V lost 4 bases to trimming and J lost 4 bases; unmatched junction nucleotides: 8. The CDR3 totals 15 residues. The germline V gene encodes CDR1 SGHVS and CDR2 FQNEAQ. The chain's CDR3 is CASSSAGTSLYEQYF. Written as DNA, the CDR3 is TGTGCCAGCAGCTCAGCCGGGACTAGCTTGTACGAGCAGTACTTC.

In its sample, this clonotype was seen many times. The chain carries TRBV5-1 and TRBJ1-4, with D perhaps matching TRBD1 (5 bases). This CDR3 comprises 14 residues. Looked up from germline, CDR1 is SGHRS and CDR2 is YFSETQ. Trimming took 4 bases from V and 8 from J, leaving 15 bases between them. The chain's CDR3 is CASSPQGTGEKLFF. The CDR3, as DNA: TGCGCCAGCAGCCCCCAGGGTACTGGCGAAAAACTGTTTTTT.

V usage is TRBV3-1 and J usage is TRBJ2-4; no clear D gene. V was clipped by 1 base and J by 0 bases, with 7 bases between them. The CDR3 contains 15 residues. Germline V gene sequence: CDR1 LGHDT, CDR2 YNNKEL (reference sequence). CDR3 DNA: TGTGCCAGCAGCCAAGTGGGTAAAGCCAAAAACATTCAGTACTTC. This translates into CASSQVGKAKNIQYF.

The chain couples TRBV30 to TRBJ1-6; perhaps TRBD1 as D (6 bases). V was cut by 1 base and J by 6 bases, with 7 bases left in between. This CDR3 spans 13 amino acids. CDR1 and CDR2 (germline): GTSNPN, SVGIG (reference sequence). The CDR3 sequence is CAWSGQVNSPLHF. The CDR3 nucleotides are TGTGCCTGGAGTGGACAGGTTAATTCACCCCTCCACTTT.

This clonotype was counted at least ten times. The chain links TRBV5-1 to TRBJ2-1, with 11 bases lining up with TRBD2. The trim removed 0 bases at V and 4 bases at J, leaving 3 bases unmatched. The CDR3 is 16 amino acids. CDR1 SGHRS and CDR2 YFSETQ come from the germline V gene. The CDR3 spells CASSLEGLAVYNEQFF. CDR3 sequence (DNA): TGCGCCAGCAGCTTGGAGGGACTAGCGGTATACAATGAGCAGTTCTTC.

This clonotype showed up many times. The genes are TRBV12-3 or TRBV12-4 and TRBJ2-5, with D uncertain. The CDR3 runs 17 residues. V was cut by 5 bases and J by 2 bases, with 21 bases left in between. CDR3 residues: CASSPGTGYGPQETQYF. The CDR3 nucleotides are TGTGCCAGCAGTCCCGGTACTGGTTACGGCCCTCAAGAGACCCAGTACTTC.

At least ten counts were recorded for this clonotype. This sequence joins TRBV12-3 or TRBV12-4 and TRBJ2-1; no clear D. The CDR3 is 14 amino acids. V shed 6 bases and J shed 4 bases, with 13 bases lying between them. CDR3 sequence (DNA): TGTGCCAGCAGGGAGTTGCGTTATTACAATGAGCAGTTCTTC. Amino acids: CASRELRYYNEQFF.

This clonotype was counted at least ten times. V gene TRBV5-1 combines with J gene TRBJ1-6; 8 nucleotides line up with TRBD1. The CDR3 has 18 amino acids. Germline-derived CDR1 and CDR2 are SGHRS and YFSETQ. J lost 1 base, V lost 0 bases, and 6 bases had no gene match. The CDR3 sequence: CASSLDRTGSSYNSPLHF. CDR3 in DNA: TGCGCCAGCAGCTTGGATCGGACAGGGAGTTCCTATAATTCACCCCTCCACTTT. Variable domain in full (rest from reference TRBV5-1 and TRBJ1-6): KAGVTQTPRYLIKTRGQQVTLSCSPISGHRSVSWYQQTPGQGLQFLFEYFSETQRNKGNFPGRFSGRQFSNSRSEMNVSTLELGDSALYLCASSLDRTGSSYNSPLHFGNGTRLTVT.

This clonotype appeared a single time. This chain links TRBV5-5 with TRBJ2-1; perhaps TRBD2 as D (6 bases). CDR1 and CDR2 (germline): SGHKS, YYEKEE (reference sequence). The V end lost 5 bases, the J end lost 5 bases, and 11 bases lay between the germline ends. The CDR3 contains 13 residues. The CDR3 loop is CASRRGGDNEQFF. The CDR3 DNA is TGTGCCAGCAGGCGAGGCGGGGACAATGAGCAGTTCTTC.

This clonotype was counted at least ten times. The V call is TRBV3-1, the J call TRBJ1-1, with D perhaps matching TRBD1 (6 bases). CDR3 length equals 13 residues. Trimming took off 2 bases at V and 3 bases at J, with 7 bases between the two ends. Germline assignment: CDR1 LGHDT and CDR2 YNNKEL (reference sequence). DNA for the CDR3: TGTGCCAGCAGCCAAAACAGGGACACTGAAGCTTTCTTT. The encoded protein is CASSQNRDTEAFF.

This clonotype was seen many times. The V and J genes are TRBV10-3 and TRBJ2-2, with 7 bases fitting TRBD1. From germline, CDR1 is ENHRY and CDR2 SYGVKD. The CDR3 totals 13 residues. V lost 10 bases, J lost 0 bases, and 2 bases stayed unmatched. In nucleotides, the CDR3 is TGTGCCACCGGGACAGCGAACACCGGGGAGCTGTTTTTT. The encoded protein is CATGTANTGELFF.

The table lists this clonotype with many counts. The CDR3 DNA follows: TGCGCCAGCAGCTTCGACAGTCTGGACACCGGGGAGCTGTTTTTT. Translation gives CASSFDSLDTGELFF. The chain combines TRBV5-1 with TRBJ2-2, with a possible D match to TRBD1 (5 bases). The CDR3 spans 15 residues. V shed 2 bases and J shed 3 bases, with 11 bases lying between them. Germline CDR1 is SGHRS and CDR2 is YFSETQ.

This clonotype was seen more than once but under ten times. This chain uses TRBV20-1 with TRBJ2-7; D unresolved. The V gene lost 6 bases and the J gene lost 0 bases, with 12 bases spanning the gap. The CDR3 totals 13 residues. CDR1 is DFQATT and CDR2 is SNEGSKA in the germline V gene (reference sequence). The CDR3 sequence: CSATQAISYEQYF. In DNA, the CDR3 is TGCAGTGCCACCCAGGCAATCTCCTACGAGCAGTACTTC.

This clonotype has ten or more counts. The chain has TRBV7-7 and TRBJ2-5; D may be TRBD1 (6 bases). Germline lookup yields CDR1 SSHAT and CDR2 FNYEAQ (reference sequence). The CDR3 extends over 16 amino acids. The V end was cut by 4 bases, the J end by 5 bases, with 20 bases between. This chain's CDR3 is CASSSLRGTPQETQYF. CDR3 bases: TGTGCCAGCAGCTCCCTCCGTGGGACACCCCAGGAGACCCAGTACTTC.

This clonotype was seen repeatedly, ten times or more. J is TRBJ2-3 and V is TRBV20-1; 9 nucleotides match TRBD2. Germline V gene data show CDR1 as DFQATT and CDR2 as SNEGSKA (reference sequence). The length of the CDR3 is 15 residues. Germline trimming cut 3 bases from V and 1 base from J; bases unmatched to any gene: 5. CDR3 amino acids: CSASFPSGGTDTQYF. Written as DNA, the CDR3 is TGCAGTGCTAGTTTTCCTAGCGGGGGCACAGATACGCAGTATTTT.

This clonotype has at least ten counts. The chain is built from TRBV11-2 and TRBJ2-1; D gene ambiguous. Germline V gene lookup returns CDR1 SGHAT and CDR2 FQNNGV. This CDR3 has 13 amino acids. The V and J ends lost 3 bases and 6 bases respectively, with 9 bases between them. The CDR3 coding sequence is TGTGCCAGCAGCTTTGGGGTCGGCAATGAGCAGTTCTTC. Protein product: CASSFGVGNEQFF.